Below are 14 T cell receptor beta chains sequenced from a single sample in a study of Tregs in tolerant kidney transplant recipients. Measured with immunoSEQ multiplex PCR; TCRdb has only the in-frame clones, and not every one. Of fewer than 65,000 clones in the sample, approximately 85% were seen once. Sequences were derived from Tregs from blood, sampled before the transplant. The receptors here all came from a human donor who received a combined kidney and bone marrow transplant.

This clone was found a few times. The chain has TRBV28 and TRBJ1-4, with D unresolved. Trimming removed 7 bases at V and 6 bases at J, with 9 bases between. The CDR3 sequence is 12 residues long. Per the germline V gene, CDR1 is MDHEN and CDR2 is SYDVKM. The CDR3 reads CASNGNYEKLFF. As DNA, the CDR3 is TGTGCCAGCAATGGTAATTATGAAAAACTGTTTTTT.

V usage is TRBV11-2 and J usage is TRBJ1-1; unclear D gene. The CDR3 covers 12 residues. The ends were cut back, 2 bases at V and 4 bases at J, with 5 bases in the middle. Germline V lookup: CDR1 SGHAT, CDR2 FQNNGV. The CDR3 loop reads CASSLISTEAFF. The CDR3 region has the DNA TGTGCCAGCAGCTTAATTAGCACTGAAGCTTTCTTT.

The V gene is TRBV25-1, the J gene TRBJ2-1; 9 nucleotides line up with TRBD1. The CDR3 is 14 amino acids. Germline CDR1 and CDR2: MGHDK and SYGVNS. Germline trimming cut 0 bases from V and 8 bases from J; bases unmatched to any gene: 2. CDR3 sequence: CASSEYDRGDEQFF. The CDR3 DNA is TGTGCCAGCAGTGAATATGACAGGGGGGATGAGCAGTTCTTC.

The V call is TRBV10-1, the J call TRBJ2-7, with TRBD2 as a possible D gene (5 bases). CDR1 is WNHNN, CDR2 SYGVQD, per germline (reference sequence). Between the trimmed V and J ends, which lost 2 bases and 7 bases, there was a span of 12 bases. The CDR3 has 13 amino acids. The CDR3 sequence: CASSEGGVGEQYF. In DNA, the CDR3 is TGCGCCAGCAGTGAGGGAGGAGTGGGGGAGCAGTACTTC.

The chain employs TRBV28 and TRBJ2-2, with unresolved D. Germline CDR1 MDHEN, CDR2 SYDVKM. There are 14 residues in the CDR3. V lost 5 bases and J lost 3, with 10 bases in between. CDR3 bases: TGTGCCAGCAGTCTAGAGACTTACACCGGGGAGCTGTTTTTT. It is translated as CASSLETYTGELFF.

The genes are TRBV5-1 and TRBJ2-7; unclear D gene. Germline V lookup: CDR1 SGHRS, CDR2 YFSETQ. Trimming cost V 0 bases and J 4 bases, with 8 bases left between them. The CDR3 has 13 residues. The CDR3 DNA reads TGCGCCAGCAGCTTGGGTCTTTGGTACGAGCAGTACTTC. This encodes CASSLGLWYEQYF.

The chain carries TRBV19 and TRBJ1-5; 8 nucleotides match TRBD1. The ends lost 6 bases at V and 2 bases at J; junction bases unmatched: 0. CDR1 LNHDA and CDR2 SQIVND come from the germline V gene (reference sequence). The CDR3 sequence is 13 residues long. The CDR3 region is CASRGQGNQPQHF. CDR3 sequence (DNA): TGTGCCAGTAGGGGACAGGGCAATCAGCCCCAGCATTTT.

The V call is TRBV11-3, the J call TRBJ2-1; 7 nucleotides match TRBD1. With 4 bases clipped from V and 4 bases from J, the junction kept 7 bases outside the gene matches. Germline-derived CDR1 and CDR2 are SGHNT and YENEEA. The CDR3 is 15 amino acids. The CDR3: CASSSRQGGYNEQFF. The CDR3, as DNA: TGTGCCAGCAGCTCCAGACAGGGTGGGTACAATGAGCAGTTCTTC.

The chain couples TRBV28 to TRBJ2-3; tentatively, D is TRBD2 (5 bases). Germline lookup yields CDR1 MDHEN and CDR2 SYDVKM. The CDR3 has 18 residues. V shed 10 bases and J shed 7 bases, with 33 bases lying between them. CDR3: CATFHGVGLLGNTNTQYF. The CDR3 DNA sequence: TGTGCCACCTTTCACGGTGTAGGACTCCTAGGGAACACGAATACGCAGTATTTT.

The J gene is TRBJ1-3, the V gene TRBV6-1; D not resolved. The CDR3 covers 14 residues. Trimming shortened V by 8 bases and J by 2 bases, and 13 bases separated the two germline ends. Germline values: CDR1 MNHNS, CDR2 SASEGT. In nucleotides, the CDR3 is TGTGCCAGCTTAAGGGCTGATGCTGGAAACACCATATATTTT. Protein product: CASLRADAGNTIYF.

The CDR3 DNA sequence: TGTGCCAGCAGCTTAGCCGCGGGGAGCGCCGGGGAGACCCAGTACTTC. Protein product: CASSLAAGSAGETQYF. This chain uses TRBV7-6 with TRBJ2-5; TRBD2 might be the D (6 bases). CDR1 SGHVS and CDR2 FNYEAQ come from the germline V gene. This CDR3 region has 16 residues. The V end lost 0 bases, the J end lost 5 bases, and 16 bases lay between the germline ends.

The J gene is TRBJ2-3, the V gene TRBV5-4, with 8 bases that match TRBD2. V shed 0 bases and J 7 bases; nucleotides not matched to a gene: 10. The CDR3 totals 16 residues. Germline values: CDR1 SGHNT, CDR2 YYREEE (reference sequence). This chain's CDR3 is CASSLAVVAGWNTQYF. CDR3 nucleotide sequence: TGTGCCAGCAGCTTGGCCGTGGTAGCGGGGTGGAATACGCAGTATTTT.

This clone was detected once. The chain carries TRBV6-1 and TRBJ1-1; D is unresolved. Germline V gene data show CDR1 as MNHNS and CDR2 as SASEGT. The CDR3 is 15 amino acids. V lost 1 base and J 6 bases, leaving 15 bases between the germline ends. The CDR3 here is CASSEGPGGSAEAFF. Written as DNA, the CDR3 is TGTGCCAGCAGTGAAGGGCCCGGTGGTAGCGCTGAAGCTTTCTTT.

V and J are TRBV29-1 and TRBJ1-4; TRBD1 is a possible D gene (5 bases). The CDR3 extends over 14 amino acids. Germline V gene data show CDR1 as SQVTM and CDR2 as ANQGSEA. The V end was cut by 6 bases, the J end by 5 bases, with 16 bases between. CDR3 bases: TGCAGCGTGCGAGACGGGACGGGAAATGAAAAACTGTTTTTT. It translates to CSVRDGTGNEKLFF.